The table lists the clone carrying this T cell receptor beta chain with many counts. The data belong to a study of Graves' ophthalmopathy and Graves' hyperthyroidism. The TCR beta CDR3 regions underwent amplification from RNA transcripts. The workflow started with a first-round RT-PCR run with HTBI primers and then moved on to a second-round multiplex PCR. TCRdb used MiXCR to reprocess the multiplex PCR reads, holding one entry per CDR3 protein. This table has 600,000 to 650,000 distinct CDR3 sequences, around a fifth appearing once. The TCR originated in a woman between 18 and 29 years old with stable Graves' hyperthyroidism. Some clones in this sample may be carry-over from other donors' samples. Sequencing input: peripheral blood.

Here the CDR3 reads CASSKRGGQGRETQYF. Here the CDR3 DNA reads TGTGCCAGCAGCAAAAGAGGGGGACAGGGTAGGGAGACCCAGTACTTC. The genes are TRBV7-3 and TRBJ2-5, with 9 bases lining up with TRBD1. The germline gives CDR1 SGHTA, CDR2 FQGTGA. The J segment lost 5 bases and the V segment lost 5 bases, leaving 12 bases of the junction unmatched. The CDR3 runs 16 residues. The full variable domain, rest sourced from reference TRBV7-3 and TRBJ2-5, is GAGVSQTPSNKVTEKGKYVELRCDPISGHTALYWYRQSLGQGPEFLIYFQGTGAADDSGLPNDRFFAVRPEGSVSTLKIQRTERGDSAVYLCASSKRGGQGRETQYFGPGTRLLVL.